This T cell receptor beta chain comes out of a study of cytomegalovirus exposure and HLA in healthy donors. This PCR relied on a set of 60 Vbeta primers and 13 Jbeta primers. Clones were sequenced by immunoSEQ multiplex PCR, and TCRdb holds only the in-frame ones, with some missing. The table records some 150,000 clones, 55% to 70% of them present only once. As regards this clone: Its specificity is unknown. At one of its ends the junction is not consistent with the germline gene, which may arise from a read error. In the same sample, other DNA sequences code for this CDR3.

Study-wide findings and caveats: Apart from CMV serostatus, no immune exposure information was available. Clonal expansion was found to be greater in HLA-associated TCR beta chains than in equally common others in a later analysis.

Germline V lookup: CDR1 SQVTM, CDR2 ANQGSEA. CDR3 size: 10 residues. The material sequenced was PBMCs. The chain joins TRBV29-1 to TRBJ1-1; 7 positions match TRBD1. The receptor was isolated from a woman aged 55 to 70 in good health and CMV-seropositive. The CDR3 reads CSVWDSEAFF. The CDR3 DNA sequence: TGTAGCGTTTGGGACAGTGAAGCTTTCTTT.